This passage covers 8 T cell receptor beta chains from one sample sequenced in a study of breast tumors, draining lymph nodes, adjacent tissues. Breast cancer patients provided tissue from their axillary draining lymph nodes. TCRdb called the multiplex PCR reads again in MiXCR, with one record for every CDR3 protein. Here the sample spans approximately 90,000 distinct CDR3 sequences, approximately 28% being singletons. The sequenced sample was axillary lymph node tissue. The receptors originated from a female donor with breast cancer. Some clones in this sample may be carry-over from other donors' samples.

This clonotype was seen a handful of times. The rearrangement links TRBV3-1 to TRBJ2-1; TRBD1 matches 8 bases. Losses at the gene ends were 0 bases for V and 10 bases for J; bases not matched to a gene: 11. Germline V gene lookup returns CDR1 LGHDT and CDR2 YNNKEL (reference sequence). This CDR3 has 16 amino acids. For the CDR3, the DNA is TGTGCCAGCAGCCAAGAAGGGAGACAGGGGACGGAAGAGCAGTTCTTC. Translation: CASSQEGRQGTEEQFF.

The chain combines TRBV12-3 or TRBV12-4 with TRBJ2-3, with D perhaps TRBD1 (6 bases). V dropped 6 bases and J dropped 3 bases, with 16 bases sitting between them. The CDR3 covers 15 residues. The CDR3 loop reads CASRTSGQGTDTQYF. The CDR3 DNA sequence: TGTGCCAGCAGAACCTCGGGACAAGGGACAGATACGCAGTATTTT.

A remark on this clonotype: A much more abundant neighbour one base away suggests this may be a read error. The V call is TRBV20-1, the J call TRBJ2-7; 8 positions match TRBD1. The CDR3 loop spans 11 amino acids. Germline assignment: CDR1 DFQATT and CDR2 SNEGSKA (reference sequence). CDR3 sequence reads: CSGQGAYEQSF. CDR3 nucleotides: TGCAGTGGTCAGGGGGCGTACGAGCAGTCCTTC.

This clonotype was seen at least ten times. The V and J genes are TRBV13 and TRBJ1-4; possibly TRBD1 for D (5 bases). From germline, CDR1 is PRHDT and CDR2 FYEKMQ (reference sequence). V lost 5 bases and J lost 4, with 11 bases in between. The CDR3 sequence is 14 residues long. This CDR3 is CASSEPGGNEKLFF. The DNA of the CDR3 is TGTGCCAGCAGCGAGCCTGGGGGTAATGAAAAACTGTTTTTT.

Details on this clonotype: The junction departs from the called germline gene at one end, perhaps through a read error. The DNA for the CDR3 is TGTGCCAGCAGCTTGGGTCAACCGAGGGGTGCTTTC. Amino acids: CASSLGQPRGAF. The V and J genes are TRBV5-6 and TRBJ2-6; D could derive from TRBD1 or TRBD2 (5 bases each). Germline V gene sequence: CDR1 SGHDT, CDR2 YYEEEE. The CDR3 extends over 12 amino acids.

Regarding this clonotype: The junction and the germline gene differ at one end; a read error may be behind it. This chain uses TRBV25-1 with TRBJ1-2; 7 positions agree with TRBD1. The CDR3 totals 14 residues. Germline-derived CDR1 and CDR2 are MGHDK and SYGVNS. CDR3 loop: CASSDPQGRSGLPF. DNA of the CDR3: TGTGCCAGCAGTGACCCACAGGGGCGAAGTGGCCTCCCCTTC.

A few counts support this clonotype. The V gene is TRBV12-3 or TRBV12-4, the J gene TRBJ2-3; D uncertain. The V gene lost 7 bases and the J gene lost 4 bases, with 0 bases spanning the gap. This CDR3 is 9 amino acids long. CDR3 nucleotide sequence: TGTGCCAGCACAGATACGCAGTATTTT. This encodes CASTDTQYF.

This clonotype was seen many times. The genes are TRBV20-1 and TRBJ2-7; 7 bases line up with TRBD2. Per the germline V gene, CDR1 is DFQATT and CDR2 is SNEGSKA (reference sequence). The CDR3 runs to 15 residues. J gave up 4 bases and V 0 bases, and 9 bases lay outside the gene matches. The CDR3 DNA reads as TGCAGTGCTAGAGAGTGGGATACCGGGGGGTACGAGCAGTACTTC. This sequence encodes CSAREWDTGGYEQYF.